The entry below gives a single T cell receptor (beta chain) sequence along with its context. There is no known antigen for this receptor. No clone much larger than this one lies a single base away; base qualities are absent. A single peripheral blood draw of about 116 mL on average was collected from each donor into heparinised tubes. Using a panel that included CD45RO, CCR7, CD25, CD127, CD95 and CD27, naive, central memory, regulatory and stem cell-like memory CD4+ T cells were sorted on a BD FACSAria II. Purity was above 95% for every sorted population. Right away, PBMCs were isolated by Lymphoprep density gradient centrifugation and were stained directly, with no culture step. Samples were stained and sorted in pairs, with one healthy donor and one patient per experiment, so that batch effects were minimized. This entry comes from a study of beta chain features in type 1 diabetes (dated by TCRdb to between 2018 and 2020). For the wider study: Mean age, gender distribution, total cell number and subset yield were not different between patients and healthy donors. The study compared TCRB repertoires of sorted circulating CD4+ T cell subsets between recently diagnosed type 1 diabetes patients and matched healthy donors. Regulatory and stem cell-like memory subsets were isolated from only 8 patients and roughly 8 healthy donors, whereas naive and central memory subsets came from all 28 donors. A total of around 110,000,000 sorted cells were examined across all samples, and RNA yield correlated strongly with the number of cells per subset.

All of the isolated RNA was reverse transcribed with the High Capacity cDNA Reverse Transcription Kit, so expressed TCRB transcripts were sequenced. Deep immunoSEQ sequencing was performed on naive, central memory and regulatory T cell samples, with an average of roughly 3.3 million total reads per sample. After sorted cells were lysed in RLT buffer, RNA was extracted with DNase-treated RNeasy Micro or Mini kits, with the choice depending on cell number. Each cell subset was processed on its own to prevent cross-contamination, while patient and healthy donor samples were processed together. Using the immunoSEQ multiplex PCR, TCRB sequences were amplified from cDNA into 87-bp fragments spanning the CDR3 region. Sequencing of the amplicons was done on the Illumina HiSeq platform. The authors' pipeline ran thus. PCR bias was computationally corrected using synthetic template baselines, reads within Hamming distance 2 were collapsed, and singletons that could not be merged were discarded. By aligning reads against IMGT, V, D and J genes, CDR3 length, and insertions or deletions at six rearrangement sites were assigned. Clonotype counts were normalized to sorted cell number within each subset before computing true diversity and Gini coefficients with the tcR R package. Repertoire sharing was quantified using the overlap coefficient calculated on TCRB nucleotide sequences. Out-of-frame TCRB sequences from naive cells were analyzed as a proxy for the pre-selection repertoire. In TCRdb, the immuneACCESS table is reduced to in-frame sequences with V and J assigned. These tables do not hold every clone; where another copy was compared, an unresolved V gene accounts for under half, and the others remain unexplained. V, J and clone size are taken as reported in that table, and D and trimming were inferred from the DNA itself. Across this sample there are about 620,000 clones, with around a sixth seen only once. The ten largest make up roughly 0.098% of the sample.

From cysteine to phenylalanine, the CDR3 is 15 amino acids long. Solely the CDR3 DNA is kept, with 45 bases framed from the first base. From a lookup of the germline V gene, CDR1 and CDR2 are SGDLS and YYNGEE. The junction shows trimming of 4 bases on V and 8 bases on J, and the gene matches do not reach 9 bases of it. Study-wide conclusions, independent of this receptor: The naive, central memory and regulatory TCRB repertoires appeared to resemble one another more closely among patients than among healthy donors. In all four CD4+ subsets, TCRB CDR3 length was moderately but significantly shorter in type 1 diabetes patients. PCR may preferentially amplify shorter templates, but because patient and control samples were amplified and corrected together, any resulting skew would affect both groups equally. Because cDNA rather than genomic DNA was sequenced, highly expressing activated cells could have been over-represented, although no difference in activation and CD3 levels was found between groups. HLA sub-analyses involved small numbers of individuals, so any influence of HLA type on TCRB rearrangement remained unresolved. Fewer insertions and more nucleotide deletions at VDJ recombination sites were observed in patients with type 1 diabetes, implying thymic rearrangement abnormalities.

The sample was naive CD4+ T cells from blood. The cell subset or site label of this sample denotes: true naive CD4+ T cells. The chain uses TRBV9 and TRBJ1-6; the junction holds 7 bases that match TRBD1. The receptor was derived from a man younger than 30 in good health. In nucleotides, the sequence is TGTGCCAGCAGCCCCCGACAGGGTTGGCATTCACCCCTCCACTTT. Its translation is CASSPRQGWHSPLHF. Joined to the reference TRBV9 and TRBJ1-6 proteins, this CDR3 gives the full variable domain: DSGVTQTPKHLITATGQRVTLRCSPRSGDLSVYWYQQSLDQGLQFLIQYYNGEERAKGNILERFSAQQFPDLHSELNLSSLELGDSALYFCASSPRQGWHSPLHFGNGTRLTVT.